The present T cell receptor (beta chain) was sequenced within a study of shared clonotypes between healthy human individuals (dated by TCRdb to 2020 to 2021). Turning to the overall study: The cohort included three men and a couple of women between 18 and 49 years of age. For each donor, CD4 naive and CD4 memory were each given three plates, CD8 naive was given two plates, and CD8 memory was given one plate. To estimate repertoire size and how much clonotypes are shared between individuals, the study performed deep sequencing of blood TCR repertoires from roughly five healthy adults. Libraries were prepared and TCR repertoires were sequenced by different laboratories using diverse techniques, in order to increase sequencing depth and limit assay-specific biases. Each donor's leukapheresis produced roughly between roughly 0.9 and 9 billion PBMCs. The paper as a whole reports these results and caveats: Clonotypes shared by all four sorted-subset donors showed higher generation probabilities than non-shared clonotypes. Naive subsets generally had larger estimated clonotype richness than memory subsets did. Sampling was restricted to blood, and TCR repertoires in tissue are likely to differ from TCR repertoires in blood. Because the study included a small number of donors, the genetic and exposure-history diversity represented was limited. Based on pairwise subsampling, the degree of clonotype sharing among donors was expected to be affected by sequencing depth. When a handful of donors were compared, the shared fraction of clonotypes was 5% to 6.5% for naive CD4, more than 3% for naive CD8, 2% to 2.5% for memory CD4, and about 0.36% for memory CD8. Rarefaction of sorted-subset datasets indicated incomplete sequencing despite the large sequencing depth.

Donors were healthy HIV-negative adults with no recently reported acute infections or vaccinations. Only Caucasian adults living in Nashville, Tennessee, USA were represented among the donors. CD4+ T cells were enriched by magnetic negative selection; naive cells were then positively selected on CD45RA, and the negative fraction formed the memory subset. Blood was obtained by leukapheresis, after which PBMCs were separated by Ficoll-Histopaque density gradient centrifugation and cryopreserved in liquid nitrogen vapor phase. Analytical flow cytometry was used to check the purity and quantity of every magnetically sorted T cell population. Genomic DNA was isolated from each sorted fraction and quantified by UV absorbance on a Nanodrop 2000c. The CDR3 runs 14 residues from the cysteine to the phenylalanine. The only DNA kept is the CDR3, 42 bases in frame from the first base. CDR1 and CDR2 (LNHDA, SQIVND) derive from the germline V gene (reference sequence). Here V drops 4 bases and J drops 4 bases, and the junction holds 4 bases not matched to any gene.

Using the deep immunoSEQ assay, multiplex PCR amplified TCR CDR3 regions from genomic DNA. Extracted genomic DNA from each cell subset was spread evenly across all wells of several immunoSEQ 96-well plates, with each plate serving as a replicate. Each replicate PCR for sorted subsets received around 200 ng genomic DNA, equal to about 30,000 T cell genomes. Purified libraries were measured with a Qubit 3.0 fluorometer, size-checked on a Bioanalyzer 2100, and measured again with the KAPA Library Quantification kit. Each immunoSEQ 96-well plate was sequenced on its own single-read 150-cycle Illumina NextSeq 550 flow cell. The paper's data handling went like this. The immunoSEQ output contained only junctional sequences without quality scores, so filtering could not match that applied to full-length reads. Sequences were annotated with PyIR, a Python wrapper for IgBLAST v1.9, and V/J genes and CDR3 were assigned using IMGT germline references. Reads with weak V/J assignments (E-value above 1e-6), missing CDR3, stop codons, out-of-frame junctions, or ambiguous translated residues were removed. V3J clonotypes were defined as sequences sharing an identical inferred V gene, J gene, and CDR3 amino acid sequence. Percentage overlap between repertoires was calculated by dividing the number of shared unique clonotypes by the size of the smaller repertoire. Repertoire richness was assessed with RTK rarefaction, the Chao1 estimator, and Recon v2.1 estimates of unobserved clonotypes. For all TCRbeta clonotypes obtained by the gDNA method from four donors, generation probabilities were computed with OLGA. TCRdb obtained this table from immuneACCESS and retained in-frame rearrangements with V and J assigned. These tables miss some clones; where compared with another copy, unresolved V genes account for less than half of the shortfall, and the remainder is unexplained. V, J and clone size reflect that table, while D and trimming were determined from the DNA. Here the sample has approximately 2.4 million clones; around 95% occur a single time. The ten most abundant clones make up roughly 0.13% of the sample.

Of note for this clone: No antigen is known for it. No base-level quality is on record; no much larger clone is a single base apart.

Sequencing input: naive CD4+ T cells sorted from blood. In the paper's terms, the cell subset or site label means: CD45RA+ positively selected. The chain is encoded by TRBV19 joined to TRBJ2-3; a stretch of 8 junction bases matches TRBD2. The clonotype was recovered from a man between 18 and 29 years old in good health. For the CDR3, the sequence is CASSNTGGSDTQYF. The DNA is TGTGCCAGTAGTAATACGGGAGGGTCAGATACGCAGTATTTT. With the portions outside the CDR3 filled from the reference TRBV19 and TRBJ2-3 genes, the complete variable region becomes DGGITQSPKYLFRKEGQNVTLSCEQNLNHDAMYWYRQDPGQGLRLIYYSQIVNDFQKGDIAEGYSVSREKKESFPLTVTSAQKNPTAFYLCASSNTGGSDTQYFGPGTRLTVL.